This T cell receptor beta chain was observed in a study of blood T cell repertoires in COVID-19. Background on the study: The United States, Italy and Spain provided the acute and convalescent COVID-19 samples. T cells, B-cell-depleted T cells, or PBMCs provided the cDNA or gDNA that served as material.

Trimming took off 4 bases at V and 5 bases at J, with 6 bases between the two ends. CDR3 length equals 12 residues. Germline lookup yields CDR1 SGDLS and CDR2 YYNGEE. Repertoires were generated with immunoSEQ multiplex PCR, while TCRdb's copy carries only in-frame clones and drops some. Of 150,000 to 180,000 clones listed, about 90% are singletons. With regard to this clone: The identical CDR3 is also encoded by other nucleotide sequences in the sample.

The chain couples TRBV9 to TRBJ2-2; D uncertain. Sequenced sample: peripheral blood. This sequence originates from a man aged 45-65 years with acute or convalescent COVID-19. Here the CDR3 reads CASSPTTGELFF. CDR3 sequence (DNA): TGTGCCAGCAGCCCAACAACCGGGGAGCTGTTTTTT.